The T cell receptor beta chain under discussion was sequenced for a study of Ad26.COV2.S vaccination and SARS-CoV-2 variants. About the study: Recipients of Ad26.COV2.S got it intramuscularly, once or twice 56 days apart.

Treatment noted: some 20 received Ad26.COV2.S at low or high dose, single or two shots; several received placebo; per-sample allocation not given. Each sample was drawn 63 days after the first injection (of vaccine or placebo). In Boston, the donor was an adult between 18-55 years of age. In the vaccine, an Ad26 vector expressed the SARS-CoV-2 spike of the Wuhan strain. Findings of the study overall: Total T cell responses may have been underestimated by the TCR breadth and depth analyses.

Libraries were prepared by immunoSEQ multiplex PCR; TCRdb keeps only in-frame clonotypes and omits some of them. The table includes some 640,000 clones, about 90% detected once. This clone was found a few times. Its cognate antigen is unknown. The sequencing used peripheral blood, collected in a trial of Ad26.COV2.S vaccine versus placebo. The sequence derives from a person aged 18 to 65 who received the Ad26.COV2.S COVID-19 vaccine or a placebo.

CDR3 residues: CASSITGSSYEQYF. CDR3 nucleotides: TGTGCCAGTAGTATAACAGGGAGCTCCTACGAGCAGTACTTC. V and J are TRBV19 and TRBJ2-7; D is perhaps TRBD1 (6 bases). CDR3 length: 14 residues. V was pared by 2 bases and J by 0 bases, with 8 bases between. The germline V gene has CDR1 LNHDA and CDR2 SQIVND (reference sequence).